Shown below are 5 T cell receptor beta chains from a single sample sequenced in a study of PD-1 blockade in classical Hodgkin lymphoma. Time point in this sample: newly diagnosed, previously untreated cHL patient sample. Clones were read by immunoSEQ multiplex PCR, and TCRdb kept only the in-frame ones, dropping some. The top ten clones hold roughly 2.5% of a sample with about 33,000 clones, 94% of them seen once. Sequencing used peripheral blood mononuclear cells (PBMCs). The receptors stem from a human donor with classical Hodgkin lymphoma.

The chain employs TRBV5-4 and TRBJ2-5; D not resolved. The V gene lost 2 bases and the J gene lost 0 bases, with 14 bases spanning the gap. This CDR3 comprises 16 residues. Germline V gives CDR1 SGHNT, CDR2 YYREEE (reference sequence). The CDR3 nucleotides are TGTGCCAGCAGCTTAACAGTTTCGAGCTACCAAGAGACCCAGTACTTC. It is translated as CASSLTVSSYQETQYF.

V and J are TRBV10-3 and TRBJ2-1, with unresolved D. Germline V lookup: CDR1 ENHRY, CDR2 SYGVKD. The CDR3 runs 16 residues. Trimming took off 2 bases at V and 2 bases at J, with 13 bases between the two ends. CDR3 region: CAISEGLTLPYNEQFF. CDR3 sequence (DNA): TGTGCCATCAGTGAGGGTTTGACTCTTCCCTACAATGAGCAGTTCTTC.

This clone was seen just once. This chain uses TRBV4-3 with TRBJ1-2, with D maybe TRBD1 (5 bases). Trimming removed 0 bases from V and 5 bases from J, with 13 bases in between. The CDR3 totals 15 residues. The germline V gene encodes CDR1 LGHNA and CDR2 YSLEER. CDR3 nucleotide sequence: TGCGCCAGCAGCCAAGAACGTGGGACGCAGTATGGCTACACCTTC. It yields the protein CASSQERGTQYGYTF.

CDR3 region: CASSLATGVGYTF. The CDR3 nucleotides are TGTGCCAGCAGCTTGGCGACAGGGGTTGGCTACACCTTC. This chain joins TRBV5-4 and TRBJ1-2; 8 bases map to TRBD1. The CDR3 loop spans 13 amino acids. From germline, CDR1 is SGHNT and CDR2 YYREEE (reference sequence). V lost 0 bases to trimming and J lost 7 bases; unmatched junction nucleotides: 2.

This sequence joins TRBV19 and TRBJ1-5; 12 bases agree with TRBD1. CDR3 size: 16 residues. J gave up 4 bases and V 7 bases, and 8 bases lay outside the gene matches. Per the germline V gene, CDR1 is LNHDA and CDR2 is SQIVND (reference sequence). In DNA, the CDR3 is TGTGCCAGTAATCGGGACAGGGGGCAGGGGAATCAGCCCCAGCATTTT. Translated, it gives CASNRDRGQGNQPQHF.